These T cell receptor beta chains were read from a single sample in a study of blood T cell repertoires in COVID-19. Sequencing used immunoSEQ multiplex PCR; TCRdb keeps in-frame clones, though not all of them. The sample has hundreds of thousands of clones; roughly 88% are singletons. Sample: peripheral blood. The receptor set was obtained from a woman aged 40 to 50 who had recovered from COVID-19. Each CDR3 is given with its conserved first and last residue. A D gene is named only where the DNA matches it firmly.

TGTGCTAGTGGTTTGGGCTTACAGGGCCTTGCCTACAATGAGCAGTTCTTC	CASGLGLQGLAYNEQFF	TRBJ2-1	.	TRBV12-5
TGCGCCAGCAGCCACAGACAGGGGCGCATCGAAGGCTACACCTTC	CASSHRQGRIEGYTF	TRBJ1-2	TRBD1	TRBV4-1
TGCAGCGTCGACGGACAGACTAACACTGAAGCTTTCTTT	CSVDGQTNTEAFF	TRBJ1-1	.	TRBV29-1
TGCAGCGTTGAAGACCGCTCACAGGGGGCCGCTGCGGAGACCCAGTACTTC	CSVEDRSQGAAAETQYF	TRBJ2-5	TRBD1	TRBV29-1
TGCGCCAGCAGCCCCGGGACAGGGGTTTACAATGAGCAGTTCTTC	CASSPGTGVYNEQFF	TRBJ2-1	TRBD1	TRBV4-3
TGCGCCAGCAGGCTCCGGGGGACAGGGGGCTTGAATGAGCAGTTCTTC	CASRLRGTGGLNEQFF	TRBJ2-1	TRBD1	TRBV5-1
TGTGCCAGCAGCTCCGTAGCGGGAGGGACCTACAATGAGCAGTTCTTC	CASSSVAGGTYNEQFF	TRBJ2-1	TRBD2	TRBV7-3
TGTGCCAGCAGCTTAGCGGGACAGGGATTGGGTAAGGGGTTGTACGAGCAGTACTTC	CASSLAGQGLGKGLYEQYF	TRBJ2-7	TRBD1	TRBV11-3
TGTGCCAGCAGAGACACACCGACAGGGGGTGGTGAAAAACTGTTTTTT	CASRDTPTGGGEKLFF	TRBJ1-4	TRBD1	TRBV25-1
TGTGCCAGCAGCCAAGTTCGTGAGACTAGCGGGAGAAAATCCCACGAGCAGTACTTC	CASSQVRETSGRKSHEQYF	TRBJ2-7	TRBD2	TRBV14
TGTGCCACCAGTGTTGGACTGACGGTGGGGGAGACCCAGTACTTC	CATSVGLTVGETQYF	TRBJ2-5	.	TRBV24-1
TGTGCCAGCAGCTTAGTGGCGGGGCCCTACAATGAGCAGTTCTTC	CASSLVAGPYNEQFF	TRBJ2-1	.	TRBV7-2
TGTGCCACCAGTGCCGGGAGGGGTCCCTACGAGCAGTACTTC	CATSAGRGPYEQYF	TRBJ2-7	TRBD2	TRBV24-1